This T cell receptor (beta chain) was profiled in a study of shared clonotypes between healthy human individuals. Assay used: immunoSEQ multiplex PCR; TCRdb lists only in-frame clones, some missing. The table records around 700,000 clones, about two thirds of them present only once. The CDR3 contains 15 residues. Trimming shortened V by 1 base and J by 2 bases, and 10 bases separated the two germline ends. CDR1 is SGHNT and CDR2 is YENEEA in the germline V gene. Subsets obtained from CD4+ cells comprised CD45RA+ naive and CD45RA-negative memory cells. Remarks on this clone: The same CDR3 arises from other DNA sequences in this sample as well.

Sequences were obtained from memory CD4+ T cells sorted from blood. Indicated subset: CD45RA-negative fraction. The source is a woman in her twenties or thirties in good health. The V gene is TRBV11-3, the J gene TRBJ2-3; D may correspond to TRBD1 or TRBD2 (5 bases each). The CDR3 loop reads CASSLGEGTTDTQYF. CDR3 sequence (DNA): TGTGCCAGCAGCTTAGGTGAAGGGACCACAGATACGCAGTATTTT.